Presented here are 8 T cell receptor beta chains from one specimen sequenced in a study of cytomegalovirus exposure and HLA in healthy donors (dated by TCRdb to 2016 to 2017). Library preparation was by the immunoSEQ multiplex PCR assay. Not all clones reach the TCRdb copy of this immuneACCESS table, which keeps in-frame sequences only. Checked studies attribute under half of the gap to unresolved V genes and leave the rest unexplained. The sample contains 55,000 to 80,000 clones, 95% of them found a single time. Around 7% of the sample is taken by the ten largest. Sequencing used PBMCs. These receptors were collected from a woman aged 18-29 years in good health and CMV-seropositive.

The chain uses TRBV7-2 and TRBJ1-5, with unresolved D. CDR1 SGHTA and CDR2 FQGNSA come from the germline V gene. Trimming removed 2 bases from V and 3 bases from J, with 11 bases in between. This CDR3 region has 15 residues. CDR3 loop: CASSLSGRANQPQHF. Here the CDR3 DNA reads TGTGCCAGCAGCTTAAGTGGGAGGGCCAATCAGCCCCAGCATTTT. Filled out from reference TRBV7-2 and TRBJ1-5, the complete variable domain reads GAGVSQSPSNKVTEKGKDVELRCDPISGHTALYWYRQSLGQGLEFLIYFQGNSAPDKSGLPSDRFSAERTGGSVSTLTIQRTQQEDSAVYLCASSLSGRANQPQHFGDGTRLSIL.

The chain employs TRBV29-1 and TRBJ2-1; TRBD2 aligns across 8 bases. Germline V gene lookup returns CDR1 SQVTM and CDR2 ANQGSEA. The J segment lost 1 base and the V segment lost 7 bases, leaving 6 bases of the junction unmatched. CDR3 size: 14 residues. The CDR3 sequence is CSAKREGSYNEQFF. Written as DNA, the CDR3 is TGCAGCGCCAAACGGGAGGGATCCTACAATGAGCAGTTCTTC.

This chain links TRBV7-2 with TRBJ2-1; D not resolved. Trimming left V 5 bases short and J 4 bases short, with 12 bases between. The germline V gene has CDR1 SGHTA and CDR2 FQGNSA. CDR3 length: 14 residues. DNA of the CDR3: TGTGCCAGCAGCCCTCGATCAGAATACAATGAGCAGTTCTTC. As protein: CASSPRSEYNEQFF.

The chain has TRBV6-4 and TRBJ1-6; D perhaps matches TRBD1 (5 bases). This CDR3 is 15 amino acids long. Germline CDR1 is MRHNA and CDR2 is SNTAGT. Trimming pared 6 bases from V and 7 bases from J, leaving 16 bases between. CDR3 sequence (DNA): TGTGCCAGCAGCCCCAAGGCGGGGCCGAATTCACCCCTCCACTTT. Translated: CASSPKAGPNSPLHF.

V and J are TRBV6-1 and TRBJ1-1; TRBD1 aligns across 8 bases. With V trimmed by 2 bases and J by 4 bases, 3 bases remained unmatched. This CDR3 is built from 14 residues. CDR1 and CDR2 from the germline V gene are MNHNS and SASEGT. CDR3 amino acids: CASSEHRGGTEAFF. The DNA for the CDR3 is TGTGCCAGCAGTGAACACAGGGGGGGCACTGAAGCTTTCTTT.

The rearrangement joins TRBV2 to TRBJ2-3, with D possibly TRBD2 on 6 matching bases. Germline-derived CDR1 and CDR2 are SNHLY and FYNNEI. The CDR3 is made up of 18 amino acids. Between the trimmed V and J ends, which lost 3 bases and 4 bases, there was a span of 23 bases. Here the CDR3 reads CASSDGGGSGFRADTQYF. CDR3 nucleotide sequence: TGTGCCAGCAGTGATGGGGGAGGTAGCGGATTCAGAGCAGATACGCAGTATTTT.

The J gene is TRBJ1-4, the V gene TRBV29-1; TRBD1 agrees at 9 bases. Germline V CDR1 and CDR2: SQVTM, ANQGSEA. This CDR3 has 14 amino acids. Unmatched junction bases numbered 5, after V lost 4 bases and J lost 5 bases. Here the CDR3 reads CSVAWTGANEKLFF. The DNA of the CDR3 is TGCAGCGTTGCCTGGACAGGGGCGAATGAAAAACTGTTTTTT.

The rearrangement links TRBV20-1 to TRBJ2-3; D remains ambiguous. Germline CDR1 and CDR2: DFQATT and SNEGSKA (reference sequence). V dropped 3 bases and J dropped 7 bases, with 8 bases sitting between them. The CDR3 consists of 11 residues. CDR3 region: CSASYRHTQYF. CDR3 coding DNA: TGCAGTGCTAGTTACAGACATACGCAGTATTTT.